A single sample gave rise to the 4 T cell receptor beta chains below, sequenced in a study of cytomegalovirus exposure and HLA in healthy donors. PCR employed 60 Vbeta and 13 Jbeta primers. Repertoires were generated with immunoSEQ multiplex PCR, while TCRdb's copy carries only in-frame clones and drops some. The sample holds around 140,000 clones, 78% seen once. Sequencing was performed on PBMCs. Receptors originate from a woman aged 18-29 years in good health and CMV-seronegative.

The V call is TRBV12-5, the J call TRBJ1-4; D is unresolved. Deletions cut 6 bases from V and 8 bases from J, with 7 bases between. The CDR3 loop spans 11 amino acids. Germline values: CDR1 LGHNT, CDR2 FRNRAP. The CDR3 protein is CASGFEEKLFF. The CDR3 nucleotides read TGTGCTAGTGGCTTTGAGGAAAAACTGTTTTTT.

The chain couples TRBV20-1 to TRBJ2-1; a possible D gene is TRBD2 (6 bases). V shed 3 bases and J shed 14 bases, with 11 bases lying between them. CDR3 length equals 10 residues. The V gene's germline CDR1 is DFQATT and CDR2 SNEGSKA (reference sequence). The chain's CDR3 is CSASNGEEFF. As DNA, the CDR3 is TGCAGTGCTAGTAATGGGGAGGAGTTCTTC.

The rearrangement uses TRBV7-2 and TRBJ1-1; 7 bases agree with TRBD1. The CDR3 contains 14 residues. CDR1 and CDR2 (germline): SGHTA, FQGNSA. Trimming removed 3 bases from V and 5 bases from J; junction bases left unmatched: 6. Written as DNA, the CDR3 is TGTGCCAGCAGCTTGGGACAGTATCGGACTGAAGCTTTCTTT. Amino acid sequence: CASSLGQYRTEAFF.

The chain employs TRBV29-1 and TRBJ1-2, with D possibly TRBD1 on 5 matching bases. Germline V gene sequence: CDR1 SQVTM, CDR2 ANQGSEA. The CDR3 sequence is 14 residues long. V lost 3 bases and J 5 bases, leaving 16 bases between the germline ends. CDR3 amino acids: CSVEGPGLLYGYTF. CDR3 in DNA: TGCAGCGTTGAGGGGCCGGGACTCCTATATGGCTACACCTTC.